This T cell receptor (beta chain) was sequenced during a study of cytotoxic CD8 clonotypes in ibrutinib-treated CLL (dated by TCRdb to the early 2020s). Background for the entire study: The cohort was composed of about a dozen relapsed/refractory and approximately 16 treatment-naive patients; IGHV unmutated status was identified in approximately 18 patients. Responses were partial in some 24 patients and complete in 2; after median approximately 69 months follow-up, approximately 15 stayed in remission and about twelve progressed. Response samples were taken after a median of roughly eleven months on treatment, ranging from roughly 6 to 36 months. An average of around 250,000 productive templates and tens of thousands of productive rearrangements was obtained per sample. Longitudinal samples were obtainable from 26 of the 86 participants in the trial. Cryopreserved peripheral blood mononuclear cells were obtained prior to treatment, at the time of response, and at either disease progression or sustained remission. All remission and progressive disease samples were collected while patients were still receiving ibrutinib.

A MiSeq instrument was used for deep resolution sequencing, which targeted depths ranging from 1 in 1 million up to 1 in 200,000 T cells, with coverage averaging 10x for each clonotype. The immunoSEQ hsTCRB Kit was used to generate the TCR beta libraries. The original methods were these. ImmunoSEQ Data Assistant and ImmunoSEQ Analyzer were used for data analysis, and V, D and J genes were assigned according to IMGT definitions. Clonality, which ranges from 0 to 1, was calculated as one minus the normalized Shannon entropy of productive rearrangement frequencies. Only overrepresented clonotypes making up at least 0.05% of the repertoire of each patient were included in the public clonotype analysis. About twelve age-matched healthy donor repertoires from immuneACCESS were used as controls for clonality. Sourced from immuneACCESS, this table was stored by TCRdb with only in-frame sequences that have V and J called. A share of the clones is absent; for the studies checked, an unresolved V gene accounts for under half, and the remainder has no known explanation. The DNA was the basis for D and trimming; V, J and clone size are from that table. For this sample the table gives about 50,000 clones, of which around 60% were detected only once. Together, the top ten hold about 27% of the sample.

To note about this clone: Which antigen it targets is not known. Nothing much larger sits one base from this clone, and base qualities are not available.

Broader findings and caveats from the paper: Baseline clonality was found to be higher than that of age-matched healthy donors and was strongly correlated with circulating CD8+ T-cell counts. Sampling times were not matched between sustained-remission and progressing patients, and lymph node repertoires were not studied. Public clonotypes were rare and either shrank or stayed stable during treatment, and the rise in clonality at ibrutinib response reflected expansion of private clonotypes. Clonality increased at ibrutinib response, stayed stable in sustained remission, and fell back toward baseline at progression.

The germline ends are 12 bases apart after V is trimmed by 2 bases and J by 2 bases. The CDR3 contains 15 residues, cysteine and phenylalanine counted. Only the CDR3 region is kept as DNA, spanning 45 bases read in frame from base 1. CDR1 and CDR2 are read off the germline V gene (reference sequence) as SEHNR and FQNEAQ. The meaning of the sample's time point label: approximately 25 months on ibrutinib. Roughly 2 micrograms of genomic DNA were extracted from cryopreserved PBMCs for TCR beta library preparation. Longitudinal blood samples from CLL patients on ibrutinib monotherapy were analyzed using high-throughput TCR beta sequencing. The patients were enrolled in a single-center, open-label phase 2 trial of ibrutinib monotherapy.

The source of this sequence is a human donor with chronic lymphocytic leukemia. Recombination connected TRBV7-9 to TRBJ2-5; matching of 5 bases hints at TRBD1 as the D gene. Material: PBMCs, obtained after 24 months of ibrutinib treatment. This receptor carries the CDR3 CASSLIDSEQETQYF. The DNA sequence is TGTGCCAGCAGCTTAATAGACAGCGAACAAGAGACCCAGTACTTC.